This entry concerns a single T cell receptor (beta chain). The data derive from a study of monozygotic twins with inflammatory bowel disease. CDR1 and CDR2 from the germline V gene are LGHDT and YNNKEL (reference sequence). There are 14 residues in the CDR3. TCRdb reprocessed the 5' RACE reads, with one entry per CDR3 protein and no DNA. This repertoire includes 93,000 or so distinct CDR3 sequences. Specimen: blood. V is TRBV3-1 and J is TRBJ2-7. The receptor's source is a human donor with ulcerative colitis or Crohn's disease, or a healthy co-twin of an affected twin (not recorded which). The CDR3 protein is CASSQETHSYEQYF.